This T cell receptor beta chain was documented in a study of blood T cell repertoires in COVID-19. Whole-study context: The study drew acute and convalescent COVID-19 samples from the United States, Italy and Spain.

Adults between roughly 18 and 95 years of age took part from about two dozen US areas. Self-reported history from a screening survey and questionnaire set each donor's cohort. Original methodology: Reference gene primer amplification in the assay estimated nucleated cell counts. Here immunoSEQ multiplex PCR was the method, and the copy in TCRdb shows in-frame clones only, minus some. V and J calls and clone size are as listed in that table; D and trimming were resolved from the DNA. The table includes about 200,000 clones, more than 80% detected once. V dropped 4 bases and J dropped 4; count of bases not matched to a gene: 7. The CDR3 extends over 14 amino acids. Germline V gene sequence: CDR1 SGHRS, CDR2 YFSETQ.

The chain joins TRBV5-1 to TRBJ2-5, with 7 bases matching TRBD2. This TCR came from a man aged 25-45 years who had recovered from COVID-19. Sequencing was performed on PBMCs or T cells enriched from blood (not recorded which). This CDR3 reads CASSNAGDRETQYF. DNA of the CDR3: TGCGCCAGCAGCAATGCGGGAGACCGAGAGACCCAGTACTTC. Complete variable domain (other parts from reference TRBV5-1 and TRBJ2-5): KAGVTQTPRYLIKTRGQQVTLSCSPISGHRSVSWYQQTPGQGLQFLFEYFSETQRNKGNFPGRFSGRQFSNSRSEMNVSTLELGDSALYLCASSNAGDRETQYFGPGTRLLVL.